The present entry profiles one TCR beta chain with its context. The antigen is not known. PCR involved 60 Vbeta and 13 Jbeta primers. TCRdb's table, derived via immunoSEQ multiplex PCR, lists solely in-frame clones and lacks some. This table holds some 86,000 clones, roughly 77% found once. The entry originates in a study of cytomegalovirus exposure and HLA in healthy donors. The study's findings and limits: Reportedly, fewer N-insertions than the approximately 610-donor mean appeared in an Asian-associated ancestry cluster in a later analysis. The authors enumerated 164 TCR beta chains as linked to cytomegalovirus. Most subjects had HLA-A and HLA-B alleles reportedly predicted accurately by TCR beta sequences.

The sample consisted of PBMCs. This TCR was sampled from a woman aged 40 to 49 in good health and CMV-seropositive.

The CDR3 here is CASSGGTAFDYNEQFF. The CDR3 DNA is TGTGCCAGCAGCGGGGGGACAGCCTTCGACTACAATGAGCAGTTCTTC. The chain carries TRBV5-6 and TRBJ2-1; TRBD1 is a possible D gene (7 bases). V lost 4 bases and J 3 bases, leaving 17 bases between the germline ends. Germline V CDR1 and CDR2: SGHDT, YYEEEE. The CDR3 covers 16 residues.